The 18 T cell receptor beta chains in this list originate from one sample, sequenced in a study of blood T cell repertoires in COVID-19. Using immunoSEQ multiplex PCR, the repertoire was profiled, and TCRdb retains in-frame clones only, with some absent. The table shows over 250,000 clones, with around 89% occurring only once. The specimen was PBMCs or T cells enriched from blood (not recorded which). The receptor source for this set is a man aged 40-49 years who had recovered from COVID-19.

This clone was recorded only once. The rearrangement links TRBV29-1 to TRBJ2-2; tentative D call: TRBD2 (5 bases). This CDR3 is built from 15 residues. V was shortened by 0 bases and J by 4 bases, with 12 bases between the two germline ends. In germline, CDR1 is SQVTM, CDR2 ANQGSEA. This chain's CDR3 is CSVEDGSAGTGELFF. CDR3 sequence (DNA): TGCAGCGTTGAAGATGGGTCGGCGGGCACCGGGGAGCTGTTTTTT.

This clone was recorded only once. V and J are TRBV11-2 and TRBJ1-1; 8 bases agree with TRBD1. The CDR3 consists of 16 residues. Trimming took 3 bases from V and 1 from J; bases not matched to a gene: 7. Germline V gives CDR1 SGHAT, CDR2 FQNNGV. The CDR3 sequence: CASSLRQGTSNTEAFF. The CDR3 nucleotides read TGTGCCAGCAGCTTGAGACAGGGGACTTCGAACACTGAAGCTTTCTTT.

The chain is built from TRBV25-1 and TRBJ1-4; tentatively, D is TRBD1 (6 bases). The V gene lost 1 base and the J gene lost 8 bases, with 17 bases spanning the gap. The germline V gene encodes CDR1 MGHDK and CDR2 SYGVNS. This CDR3 comprises 16 residues. The CDR3 sequence is CASSEWGGGRREKLFF. The CDR3 DNA sequence: TGTGCCAGCAGTGAATGGGGAGGGGGGAGGCGGGAAAAACTGTTTTTT.

V and J are TRBV4-1 and TRBJ2-7; TRBD1 matches at 9 bases. Germline CDR1 MGHRA, CDR2 YSYEKL. The CDR3 sequence is 17 residues long. V dropped 1 base and J dropped 4; count of bases not matched to a gene: 11. This chain's CDR3 is CASSQGNLPGQGYEQYF. The CDR3 DNA sequence: TGCGCCAGCAGCCAAGGCAACCTTCCGGGACAGGGTTACGAGCAGTACTTC.

The chain combines TRBV11-3 with TRBJ2-7; 10 bases agree with TRBD1. V was pared by 5 bases and J by 5 bases, with 6 bases of the junction left unmatched. CDR3 length: 14 residues. Germline V CDR1 and CDR2: SGHNT, YENEEA. CDR3 nucleotides: TGTGCCAGCAGCCCCCGGGACAGGGGCCACGAGCAGTACTTC. Amino acids: CASSPRDRGHEQYF.

V and J are TRBV24-1 and TRBJ2-1; 9 nucleotides align to TRBD1. Germline trimming cut 4 bases from V and 8 bases from J; bases unmatched to any gene: 11. The CDR3 is 16 residues long. The germline CDR1 and CDR2 sequences are KGHDR and SFDVKD. The CDR3 region is CATSDRGQGGGDEQFF. CDR3 DNA: TGTGCCACCAGTGACCGGGGACAGGGAGGGGGCGATGAGCAGTTCTTC.

The CDR3 region is CASSVITDTQYF. The CDR3 nucleotides read TGTGCCAGCAGTGTAATTACAGATACGCAGTATTTT. This rearrangement joins TRBV2 to TRBJ2-3; unclear D gene. This CDR3 region has 12 residues. Germline CDR1 SNHLY, CDR2 FYNNEI. The V end was cut by 4 bases, the J end by 3 bases, with 5 bases between. The entire variable domain, with the rest obtained from reference TRBV2 and TRBJ2-3, is as follows: EPEVTQTPSHQVTQMGQEVILRCVPISNHLYFYWYRQILGQKVEFLVSFYNNEISEKSEIFDDQFSVERPDGSNFTLKIRSTKLEDSAMYFCASSVITDTQYFGPGTRLTVL.

The rearrangement joins TRBV7-9 to TRBJ1-4, with 10 bases fitting TRBD1. Trimming at V came to 6 bases and at J to 0 bases, leaving 10 bases not matched to a gene. Germline V gives CDR1 SEHNR, CDR2 FQNEAQ (reference sequence). This CDR3 region has 18 residues. CDR3 DNA sequence: TGTGCCAGCAGGCAGGGGAAGGGACAGGGGACAACTAATGAAAAACTGTTTTTT. Translation: CASRQGKGQGTTNEKLFF.

This chain links TRBV12-3 or TRBV12-4 with TRBJ1-6, with D unresolved. V was trimmed by 8 bases and J by 3 bases, leaving 8 bases between them. CDR3 length: 13 amino acids. The CDR3 spells CASYRDYNSPLHF. CDR3 DNA: TGTGCCAGCTATCGGGACTATAATTCACCCCTCCACTTT.

This clone came up a few times. V and J are TRBV7-9 and TRBJ1-1; 8 bases line up with TRBD1. With 5 bases clipped from V and 7 bases from J, the junction kept 6 bases outside the gene matches. There are 13 residues in the CDR3. Germline-derived CDR1 and CDR2 are SEHNR and FQNEAQ (reference sequence). In nucleotides, the CDR3 is TGTGCCAGCAGCCTCGGGACAGGTGATGAAGCTTTCTTT. Translating gives CASSLGTGDEAFF.

V usage is TRBV5-1 and J usage is TRBJ1-1, with 9 bases lining up with TRBD1. V trimming: 4 bases; J trimming: 8 bases; junction bases outside the gene matches: 9. Germline V gene lookup returns CDR1 SGHRS and CDR2 YFSETQ. CDR3 length: 14 residues. The CDR3 reads CASSLLTGGREAFF. For the CDR3, the DNA is TGCGCCAGCAGCCTCCTGACAGGGGGTAGGGAAGCTTTCTTT.

The chain couples TRBV7-3 to TRBJ2-1; 11 bases match TRBD2. The CDR3 consists of 16 residues. Germline V gives CDR1 SGHTA, CDR2 FQGTGA. The junction had 12 bases not matched to a gene; V was cut back by 5 bases and J by 9 bases. The CDR3 bases are TGTGCCAGCAGCAAAGTTGCTAGCGGGGGGCATGTTGAGCAGTTCTTC. Encoded protein: CASSKVASGGHVEQFF.

The V and J genes are TRBV11-2 and TRBJ1-2, with 7 nucleotides matching TRBD1. The CDR3 is 13 amino acids. Germline V lookup: CDR1 SGHAT, CDR2 FQNNGV. The J segment lost 8 bases and the V segment lost 4 bases, leaving 7 bases of the junction unmatched. CDR3 loop: CASSSTGNHGYTF. As DNA, the CDR3 is TGTGCCAGCAGCTCGACAGGGAACCACGGCTACACCTTC.

The CDR3 coding sequence is TGTGCCAGTAGTATCGGGGGTGGAGGGGGCGCTGGATTTGGTGGCTACACCTTC. Translation: CASSIGGGGGAGFGGYTF. This chain joins TRBV19 and TRBJ1-2, with TRBD1 matching 7 bases. This CDR3 is 18 amino acids long. Germline V CDR1 and CDR2: LNHDA, SQIVND (reference sequence). J was trimmed by 7 bases and V by 3 bases; bases with no gene match: 20.

The genes are TRBV2 and TRBJ2-7; 8 bases are shared with TRBD2. Trimming took 2 bases from V and 4 from J; bases not matched to a gene: 4. The CDR3 has 14 residues. CDR1 is SNHLY, CDR2 FYNNEI, per germline. The CDR3 is CASSEQRGTYEQYF. In nucleotides, the CDR3 is TGTGCCAGCAGTGAACAGCGGGGGACGTACGAGCAGTACTTC.

The chain employs TRBV19 and TRBJ2-3, with 7 bases lining up with TRBD1. Germline lookup yields CDR1 LNHDA and CDR2 SQIVND (reference sequence). V shed 1 base, J shed 14 bases, and the junction held 9 bases outside the gene matches. The CDR3 is made up of 13 amino acids. DNA for the CDR3: TGTGCCAGTAGTATAGGTCTCGGGACAGTACTGTATTTT. Protein product: CASSIGLGTVLYF.

This clone has just one count. The V call is TRBV11-3, the J call TRBJ2-7; TRBD2 matches 7 bases. Germline V CDR1 and CDR2: SGHNT, YENEEA. The V and J ends lost 0 bases and 3 bases, in that order; junction bases with no gene match: 2. The CDR3 covers 14 residues. CDR3 loop: CASSLERGNYEQYF. The CDR3 nucleotides read TGTGCCAGCAGCTTAGAGCGGGGGAACTACGAGCAGTACTTC.

The V gene is TRBV5-6, the J gene TRBJ1-1; the match to TRBD1 covers 11 bases. The V gene's germline CDR1 is SGHDT and CDR2 YYEEEE. The CDR3 extends over 16 amino acids. V dropped 3 bases and J dropped 4; count of bases not matched to a gene: 8. The CDR3 nucleotides read TGTGCCAGCAGCTGGGGGACAGGGGGTACATTCACTGAAGCTTTCTTT. Translation: CASSWGTGGTFTEAFF.